One sample yielded the 19 T cell receptor beta chains listed below, sequenced in a study of blood T cell repertoires in COVID-19. Data came from immunoSEQ multiplex PCR; TCRdb stores just in-frame clones and leaves some out. The sample lists approximately 300,000 clones; around 87% were seen once. Sequencing input: peripheral blood. The receptors come from a man over 45 with active or convalescent COVID-19.

The rearrangement joins TRBV29-1 to TRBJ2-5; D not resolved. The CDR3 runs to 10 residues. Deletions cut 7 bases from V and 2 bases from J, with 5 bases between. Germline V lookup: CDR1 SQVTM, CDR2 ANQGSEA. DNA of the CDR3: TGCAGCGGTAAACAAGAGACCCAGTACTTC. The encoded protein is CSGKQETQYF.

CDR3 coding DNA: TGTGCCAGCAGCTTGGAAGCGGGTAGTAACACCGGGGAGCTGTTTTTT. It specifies CASSLEAGSNTGELFF. This rearrangement joins TRBV5-4 to TRBJ2-2; D might be TRBD2 (6 bases). The V and J ends lost 0 bases and 2 bases respectively, with 11 bases between them. This CDR3 has 16 amino acids. Germline V gene sequence: CDR1 SGHNT, CDR2 YYREEE (reference sequence).

A single count supports this clone. V usage is TRBV4-1 and J usage is TRBJ2-1; 10 nucleotides match TRBD2. The V and J ends lost 8 bases and 5 bases, in that order; junction bases with no gene match: 15. The germline V gene has CDR1 MGHRA and CDR2 YSYEKL. CDR3 length: 17 amino acids. CDR3 loop: CASSLGGGSGRNNEQFF. CDR3 nucleotide sequence: TGCGCCAGCTCCCTCGGGGGGGGTAGCGGGAGGAACAATGAGCAGTTCTTC.

The table lists this clone with a few counts. The chain carries TRBV10-3 and TRBJ2-5; D is uncertain. V was pared by 0 bases and J by 4 bases, with 3 bases between. CDR1 is ENHRY, CDR2 SYGVKD, per germline. The CDR3 spans 12 residues. The CDR3 here is CAISESRETQYF. In DNA, the CDR3 is TGTGCCATCAGTGAGTCCCGAGAGACCCAGTACTTC.

This clone was seen once. The V and J genes are TRBV6-2 or TRBV6-3 and TRBJ2-1, with 13 nucleotides matching TRBD2. The CDR3 consists of 15 residues. Germline V lookup: CDR1 MNHEY, CDR2 SVGEGT. J lost 10 bases, V lost 3 bases, and 6 bases had no gene match. CDR3 bases: TGTGCCAGCAGTTATTTTGGGACTAGCGGGGACGAGCAGTTCTTC. Amino acids: CASSYFGTSGDEQFF.

This chain links TRBV3-1 (or the pseudogene TRBV3-2) with TRBJ1-4, with D tentatively TRBD1 (5 bases). The germline gives CDR1 LGHDT, CDR2 YNNKEL (reference sequence). V lost 6 bases to trimming and J lost 0 bases, with 11 bases between them. The CDR3 contains 15 residues. The CDR3 region is CASRRDGATNEKLFF. CDR3 bases: TGTGCCAGCAGGCGGGACGGCGCAACTAATGAAAAACTGTTTTTT.

The CDR3, as DNA: TGTGCCAGCAGCCCAGGTATTTCCTACGAGCAGTACTTC. Protein sequence: CASSPGISYEQYF. The chain is built from TRBV3-1 (or the pseudogene TRBV3-2) and TRBJ2-7; D is uncertain. The V gene lost 4 bases and the J gene lost 1 base, with 8 bases spanning the gap. The CDR3 is made up of 13 amino acids. Per germline, CDR1 LGHDT and CDR2 YNNKEL (reference sequence).

The chain is built from TRBV6-5 and TRBJ2-3, with 7 bases identical to TRBD1. Unmatched junction bases numbered 7, after V lost 4 bases and J lost 6 bases. The CDR3 spans 14 residues. Germline V gene lookup returns CDR1 MNHEY and CDR2 SVGAGI. CDR3 nucleotide sequence: TGTGCCAGCAGTTTTGGCAGGGGGACGGATACGCAGTATTTT. Amino acid sequence: CASSFGRGTDTQYF.

The chain couples TRBV29-1 to TRBJ2-1; D may be TRBD2 (5 bases). Germline V gene lookup returns CDR1 SQVTM and CDR2 ANQGSEA. The CDR3 has 12 residues. Trimming took off 3 bases at V and 5 bases at J, with 8 bases between the two ends. Here the CDR3 reads CSVDRRHNEQFF. The DNA of the CDR3 is TGCAGCGTTGATAGGAGGCACAATGAGCAGTTCTTC.

The rearrangement links TRBV5-1 to TRBJ1-1; 11 bases fit TRBD1. Trimming removed 4 bases from V and 3 bases from J; junction bases left unmatched: 8. Germline V gene lookup returns CDR1 SGHRS and CDR2 YFSETQ. The CDR3 extends over 16 amino acids. The CDR3 spells CASSSRDRGFHTEAFF. DNA of the CDR3: TGCGCCAGCAGCAGTCGGGACAGGGGGTTTCACACTGAAGCTTTCTTT. The full variable domain, its missing parts supplied by reference TRBV5-1 and TRBJ1-1, is KAGVTQTPRYLIKTRGQQVTLSCSPISGHRSVSWYQQTPGQGLQFLFEYFSETQRNKGNFPGRFSGRQFSNSRSEMNVSTLELGDSALYLCASSSRDRGFHTEAFFGQGTRLTVV.

The V call is TRBV7-2, the J call TRBJ1-2; 8 nucleotides line up with TRBD1. Germline values: CDR1 SGHTA, CDR2 FQGNSA. The CDR3 covers 15 residues. The J segment lost 6 bases and the V segment lost 5 bases, leaving 11 bases of the junction unmatched. This CDR3 reads CASSTTGGQWDGYTF. The CDR3 DNA sequence: TGTGCCAGCAGCACCACAGGGGGGCAATGGGATGGCTACACCTTC.

J is TRBJ2-3 and V is TRBV10-3; the match to TRBD1 covers 8 bases. The CDR3 sequence is 15 residues long. Germline loops: CDR1 ENHRY, CDR2 SYGVKD. With 4 bases clipped from V and 0 bases from J, the junction kept 3 bases outside the gene matches. The CDR3, as DNA: TGTGCCATCAGTGGGGGACAGGCCAGCACAGATACGCAGTATTTT. Its protein is CAISGGQASTDTQYF.

The rearrangement links TRBV5-4 to TRBJ2-3; TRBD2 might be the D (5 bases). The CDR3 totals 14 residues. The V end was cut by 0 bases, the J end by 1 base, with 6 bases between. The germline V gene encodes CDR1 SGHNT and CDR2 YYREEE (reference sequence). The CDR3: CASSLGGGTDTQYF. The CDR3 nucleotides read TGTGCCAGCAGCTTGGGGGGAGGCACAGATACGCAGTATTTT.

The genes are TRBV7-8 and TRBJ2-3; TRBD1 might be the D (5 bases). The CDR3 loop spans 16 amino acids. Trimming left V 0 bases short and J 0 bases short, with 10 bases between. CDR1 is SGHVS and CDR2 is FQNEAQ in the germline V gene. CDR3 in amino acids: CASSLAWGSSTDTQYF. As DNA, the CDR3 is TGTGCCAGCAGCTTAGCATGGGGCTCTAGCACAGATACGCAGTATTTT.

This chain uses TRBV5-6 with TRBJ2-7; D call uncertain. Germline V CDR1 and CDR2: SGHDT, YYEEEE. The CDR3 extends over 15 amino acids. The V gene lost 2 bases and the J gene lost 3 bases, with 15 bases spanning the gap. In DNA form, the CDR3 reads TGTGCCAGCAGCTTATGGTCCAGGAAAGACTACGAGCAGTACTTC. It is translated as CASSLWSRKDYEQYF. The full variable domain, with the rest looked up from reference TRBV5-6 and TRBJ2-7, is DAGVTQSPTHLIKTRGQQVTLRCSPKSGHDTVSWYQQALGQGPQFIFQYYEEEERQRGNFPDRFSGHQFPNYSSELNVNALLLGDSALYLCASSLWSRKDYEQYFGPGTRLTVT.

This chain connects TRBV19 to TRBJ1-1, with D tentatively TRBD1 (5 bases). In germline, CDR1 is LNHDA, CDR2 SQIVND (reference sequence). Trimming cost V 3 bases and J 1 base, with 15 bases left between them. The CDR3 consists of 16 residues. CDR3 nucleotides: TGTGCCAGTAGTATCCCCTCCAGGGTACCGAACACTGAAGCTTTCTTT. It is translated as CASSIPSRVPNTEAFF.

This sequence joins TRBV5-1 and TRBJ2-5; 11 nucleotides align to TRBD2. V dropped 4 bases and J dropped 0; count of bases not matched to a gene: 8. CDR3 length: 17 residues. CDR1 and CDR2 (germline): SGHRS, YFSETQ. CDR3 sequence: CASSPTGTSGNQETQYF. The DNA for the CDR3 is TGCGCCAGCAGCCCCACTGGGACTAGCGGCAACCAAGAGACCCAGTACTTC.

The chain carries TRBV7-6 and TRBJ2-5; D is ambiguous. Germline loops: CDR1 SGHVS, CDR2 FNYEAQ. The CDR3 consists of 15 residues. V was cut by 2 bases and J by 0 bases, with 10 bases left in between. As DNA, the CDR3 is TGTGCCAGCAGCTTACGTGGCGGAGACCAAGAGACCCAGTACTTC. Protein sequence: CASSLRGGDQETQYF.

V is TRBV28 and J is TRBJ1-2; D is possibly TRBD1 (6 bases). CDR1 MDHEN and CDR2 SYDVKM come from the germline V gene. The V and J ends lost 7 bases and 0 bases respectively, with 12 bases between them. The CDR3 is made up of 14 amino acids. The CDR3 nucleotides read TGTGCCAGCACCCAGGACAGTACTAACTATGGCTACACCTTC. Its translation is CASTQDSTNYGYTF.